A selection of T cell receptor beta chains follows, all from one sample in a study of PD-L1 blockade in urothelial cancer. TCRdb's table, derived via immunoSEQ multiplex PCR, lists solely in-frame clones and lacks some. The table has roughly 84,000 clones, roughly 80% seen once. Source: PBMCs, taken around atezolizumab (anti-PD-L1) treatment. These receptors were collected from a man aged 65-85 years with urothelial cancer. Each CDR3 is given with its conserved first and last residue. D genes are given only for firm matches. The size of a clone is reported for some rows only, either as once, few or many, or as a class for expanded clones.

v_gene,d_gene,j_gene,abundance,CDR3nt,CDR3aa
TRBV2,TRBD1,TRBJ1-2,-,TGTGCCAGCAGCGGGGACAGGAGAGATGGCTACACCTTC,CASSGDRRDGYTF
TRBV5-1,-,TRBJ2-1,-,TGCGCCAGCAGCTTGAGGCAAACGGGCTCCTACAATGAGCAGTTCTTC,CASSLRQTGSYNEQFF
TRBV5-1,-,TRBJ1-4,-,TGCGCCAGCAGCTTGGGAATGGCAGTAATTTCAGGAGGTGAAAAACTGTTTTTT,CASSLGMAVISGGEKLFF
TRBV30,-,TRBJ1-2,-,TGTGCCTGGAGCTCGGGCGAGGGTGGCTACACCTTC,CAWSSGEGGYTF
TRBV7-2,-,TRBJ2-1,once,TGTGCCAGCAGCTTAGGGAGCTCCTACAATGAGCAGTTCTTC,CASSLGSSYNEQFF
TRBV19,TRBD2,TRBJ2-1,-,TGTGCCAGTAGTAGTAGCGGGGGGGCGGGTGAGCAGTTCTTC,CASSSSGGAGEQFF
TRBV5-4,-,TRBJ2-4,-,TGTGCCAGCAGCTTGGAGGGAAGGGGAAACATTCAGTACTTC,CASSLEGRGNIQYF
TRBV2,-,TRBJ2-6,-,TGTGCCAGCAGTCGGAGCTCTGGGGCCAACGTCCTGACTTTC,CASSRSSGANVLTF
TRBV19,TRBD1,TRBJ1-2,-,TGTGCCAGTATGGGACAGGGGAACTATGGCTACACCTTC,CASMGQGNYGYTF
TRBV13,-,TRBJ2-2,many,TGTGCCAGCAGCCCCGACTGGGGGGTCGGGGAGCTGTTTTTT,CASSPDWGVGELFF
TRBV7-7,TRBD1,TRBJ2-1,once,TGTGCCAGCAGCTCTCACGATCCCAGACAGGGGGGTGAGCAGTTCTTC,CASSSHDPRQGGEQFF
TRBV4-3,-,TRBJ2-4,-,TGCGCCAGCAGCCAATCGCGACTAGCCAAAAACATTCAGTACTTC,CASSQSRLAKNIQYF
TRBV13,-,TRBJ2-1,-,TGTGCCAGCAGCCCTCGGGTCGGAGGTTACAATGAGCAGTTCTTC,CASSPRVGGYNEQFF
TRBV4-1,TRBD2,TRBJ2-7,-,TGCGCCAGCAGCCAGGAACTAGCGGGAGGTGCTGAGCAGTACTTC,CASSQELAGGAEQYF
TRBV5-6,-,TRBJ1-1,-,TGTGCCAGCAGTTATCCTACAGGGTCGTCTGAAGCTTTCTTT,CASSYPTGSSEAFF
TRBV5-8,-,TRBJ2-7,-,TGTGCCAGCAGCTTGGGGGGCCTTCAGAACTACGAGCAGTACTTC,CASSLGGLQNYEQYF
TRBV10-2,TRBD1,TRBJ2-7,-,TGCGCCAGCAGGGATTCTTCAGGGGGCCCCTACGAGCAGTACTTC,CASRDSSGGPYEQYF
TRBV30,-,TRBJ1-1,once,TGTGCCTGGAGTGCGGGAGGGGCTGAAGCTTTCTTT,CAWSAGGAEAFF
TRBV5-1,-,TRBJ2-1,-,TGCGCCAGCAGCTTCTCGTATGAGCAGTTCTTC,CASSFSYEQFF
TRBV6-5,TRBD1,TRBJ1-5,-,TGTGCCAGCAAGACAGGGGGCGCGGGCCAGCCCCAGCATTTT,CASKTGGAGQPQHF